One and the same sample provided the 6 T cell receptor beta chains below, sequenced in a study of T cell responses to AZD1222 COVID-19 vaccine. Generated by immunoSEQ multiplex PCR, the TCRdb table keeps only in-frame clones and is missing some. The data contain roughly 200,000 clones, around 90% of them singletons. Sequences were derived from peripheral blood, sampled on day 0 of AZD1222 vaccination. These receptors came from an adult in good health.

The chain recombines TRBV12-5 with TRBJ2-5; D is perhaps TRBD2 (5 bases). The V end lost 6 bases, the J end lost 4 bases, and 12 bases lay between the germline ends. This CDR3 region has 13 residues. In germline, CDR1 is LGHNT, CDR2 FRNRAP. CDR3 sequence (DNA): TGTGCTAGTGGCTGGGCAGGAGGAGAGACCCAGTACTTC. As protein: CASGWAGGETQYF.

The V call is TRBV11-2, the J call TRBJ1-5; the match to TRBD1 covers 7 bases. V gave up 4 bases and J gave up 6 bases; unmatched junction bases: 6. This CDR3 contains 14 residues. Germline V gives CDR1 SGHAT, CDR2 FQNNGV. In DNA form, the CDR3 reads TGTGCCAGCAGCTCAGGACAGGTCGGTCAGCCCCAGCATTTT. Its protein is CASSSGQVGQPQHF. Complete variable domain (other parts from reference TRBV11-2 and TRBJ1-5): EAGVAQSPRYKIIEKRQSVAFWCNPISGHATLYWYQQILGQGPKLLIQFQNNGVVDDSQLPKDRFSAERLKGVDSTLKIQPAKLEDSAVYLCASSSGQVGQPQHFGDGTRLSIL.

The sample holds one count of this clone. The J gene is TRBJ2-3, the V gene TRBV3-1 (or the pseudogene TRBV3-2); perhaps TRBD2 as D (5 bases). Trimming took off 5 bases at V and 3 bases at J, with 15 bases between the two ends. Germline CDR1 LGHDT, CDR2 YNNKEL (reference sequence). This CDR3 spans 15 amino acids. This CDR3 reads CASSGLAKSTDTQYF. Written as DNA, the CDR3 is TGTGCCAGCAGCGGTTTAGCGAAGAGTACAGATACGCAGTATTTT.

The V gene is TRBV7-2, the J gene TRBJ1-5, with D tentatively TRBD1 (6 bases). Germline V lookup: CDR1 SGHTA, CDR2 FQGNSA. The V gene lost 10 bases and the J gene lost 6 bases, with 16 bases spanning the gap. The CDR3 runs 13 residues. The CDR3 coding sequence is TGTGCCACATCAGGGGCGGGAGGTCAGCCCCAGCATTTT. It encodes CATSGAGGQPQHF. Using reference TRBV7-2 and TRBJ1-5 for the parts outside the CDR3, the full variable domain is GAGVSQSPSNKVTEKGKDVELRCDPISGHTALYWYRQSLGQGLEFLIYFQGNSAPDKSGLPSDRFSAERTGGSVSTLTIQRTQQEDSAVYLCATSGAGGQPQHFGDGTRLSIL.

V and J are TRBV29-1 and TRBJ2-1, with a weak D call TRBD2 (6 bases). V was cut by 7 bases and J by 7 bases, with 20 bases left in between. This CDR3 is built from 14 residues. Germline V CDR1 and CDR2: SQVTM, ANQGSEA. The CDR3 DNA reads as TGCAGCGGCGATAGACCCGACGGAGGGAATGAGCAGTTCTTC. It codes for CSGDRPDGGNEQFF.

The rearrangement uses TRBV11-2 and TRBJ2-7; D is perhaps TRBD1 (5 bases). CDR1 and CDR2 from the germline V gene are SGHAT and FQNNGV. Trimming removed 2 bases at V and 3 bases at J, with 14 bases between. The CDR3 loop spans 15 amino acids. The CDR3 nucleotides are TGTGCCAGCAGCTTATGGAGTGTAGGGGACTACGAGCAGTACTTC. This gives the protein CASSLWSVGDYEQYF.